The rows below give T cell receptor beta chains drawn from one sample of a study of technical replicates of blood from a few donors. Some clones are missing from TCRdb's copy, which holds only in-frame ones; the method was immunoSEQ multiplex PCR. The table has 85,000 to 100,000 clones, approximately 94% seen once. The sequenced sample was T cells isolated from PBMCs. These receptors all come from a human donor in good health. CDR3s include the opening cysteine and the closing phenylalanine or tryptophan. D genes are given only for firm matches. Some rows have no size entry. The others give once, few or many, or a class for an expanded clone.

cdr3_nt: TGTGCCAGCAGCGTCACGACTGCTTACACAGATACGCAGTATTTT; cdr3_aa: CASSVTTAYTDTQYF; j_call: TRBJ2-3; v_call: TRBV9; d_call: NA; clone_size: NA
cdr3_nt: TGTGCCAGCAAGGGACAAACCACCCGGTGGGGTCAGCCCCAGCATTTT; cdr3_aa: CASKGQTTRWGQPQHF; j_call: TRBJ1-5; v_call: TRBV6-4; d_call: NA; clone_size: NA
cdr3_nt: TGTGCCAGCAGCCCGCCCTCGGGACAGGCCTACGAGCAGTACTTC; cdr3_aa: CASSPPSGQAYEQYF; j_call: TRBJ2-7; v_call: TRBV5-5; d_call: TRBD1; clone_size: NA
cdr3_nt: TGTGCCTGGGGCTGGCAGGGAAACACTGAAGCTTTCTTT; cdr3_aa: CAWGWQGNTEAFF; j_call: TRBJ1-1; v_call: TRBV30; d_call: NA; clone_size: NA
cdr3_nt: TGTGCCAGTAGTGGTCCGGGGACAAAGTACGAGCAGTACTTC; cdr3_aa: CASSGPGTKYEQYF; j_call: TRBJ2-7; v_call: TRBV19; d_call: NA; clone_size: NA
cdr3_nt: TGTGCCAGCAGTTTAGTACCGGGAGGGATCAACGAGCAGTACTTC; cdr3_aa: CASSLVPGGINEQYF; j_call: TRBJ2-7; v_call: TRBV28; d_call: TRBD2; clone_size: NA
cdr3_nt: TGTGCCAGCAGCTTGGCGACAGGGTCGGACGGGGAGCTGTTTTTT; cdr3_aa: CASSLATGSDGELFF; j_call: TRBJ2-2; v_call: TRBV5-4; d_call: TRBD1; clone_size: once
cdr3_nt: TGCGCCAGCAGCTTGGAAGGGGTGGGCTACGAGCAGTACTTC; cdr3_aa: CASSLEGVGYEQYF; j_call: TRBJ2-7; v_call: TRBV5-1; d_call: NA; clone_size: NA
cdr3_nt: TGTGCCAGCAGCTTTCTAGGGAGAGGGACAGATACGCAGTATTTT; cdr3_aa: CASSFLGRGTDTQYF; j_call: TRBJ2-3; v_call: TRBV7-9; d_call: NA; clone_size: NA
cdr3_nt: TGTGCCAGCAGCAACCGGGACAGGAATTCACCCCTCCACTTT; cdr3_aa: CASSNRDRNSPLHF; j_call: TRBJ1-6; v_call: TRBV5-6; d_call: TRBD1; clone_size: NA
cdr3_nt: TGTGCCAGTAGCGACAGGGGGCTTGCCGGGGAGCTGTTTTTT; cdr3_aa: CASSDRGLAGELFF; j_call: TRBJ2-2; v_call: TRBV19; d_call: TRBD1; clone_size: NA
cdr3_nt: TGTGCCAGCAGTGGGACCTACAGGGCGGGCAAAGAGACCCAGTACTTC; cdr3_aa: CASSGTYRAGKETQYF; j_call: TRBJ2-5; v_call: TRBV6-1; d_call: NA; clone_size: once
cdr3_nt: TGTGCCAGCAGCGTCCACAGGACCCCAAGAGGTGGCTACACCTTC; cdr3_aa: CASSVHRTPRGGYTF; j_call: TRBJ1-2; v_call: TRBV11-1; d_call: NA; clone_size: NA
cdr3_nt: TGTGCCAGCAGCCCTGGACCGACTATGAACACTGAAGCTTTCTTT; cdr3_aa: CASSPGPTMNTEAFF; j_call: TRBJ1-1; v_call: TRBV9; d_call: NA; clone_size: NA
cdr3_nt: TGTGCCAGCAGTGCAACAGGGGATCAGCCCCAGCATTTT; cdr3_aa: CASSATGDQPQHF; j_call: TRBJ1-5; v_call: TRBV28; d_call: TRBD1; clone_size: NA
cdr3_nt: TGTGCCAGTAGGGAGGAGGGAGCCCAATATGAGCAGTACTTC; cdr3_aa: CASREEGAQYEQYF; j_call: TRBJ2-7; v_call: TRBV19; d_call: NA; clone_size: NA
cdr3_nt: TGCGCCAGCAGCTACTTCCTCGGACTAGCGAAAGCGGGGAATGAGCAGTTCTTC; cdr3_aa: CASSYFLGLAKAGNEQFF; j_call: TRBJ2-1; v_call: TRBV5-1; d_call: TRBD2; clone_size: NA
cdr3_nt: TGTGCCAGCAGTTCGATCGGAGGGAGCGGGGAAAAACTGTTTTTT; cdr3_aa: CASSSIGGSGEKLFF; j_call: TRBJ1-4; v_call: TRBV28; d_call: NA; clone_size: NA
cdr3_nt: TGTGCCTGGACTAAAGGGGCCTTGGGTCCTAATCAGCCCCAGCATTTT; cdr3_aa: CAWTKGALGPNQPQHF; j_call: TRBJ1-5; v_call: TRBV30; d_call: NA; clone_size: few
cdr3_nt: TGCGCCAGCAGCTTGGAACAGGGGGCAGTGGACGAGCAGTACTTC; cdr3_aa: CASSLEQGAVDEQYF; j_call: TRBJ2-7; v_call: TRBV5-1; d_call: TRBD1; clone_size: NA
cdr3_nt: TGTGCCAGCAGCTTAGATCAGGATAGCGGGAGTTCCGCCACCGGGGAGCTGTTTTTT; cdr3_aa: CASSLDQDSGSSATGELFF; j_call: TRBJ2-2; v_call: TRBV11-2; d_call: TRBD2; clone_size: NA
cdr3_nt: TGTGCCAGCAGCCCTCCTCGGGGTACTGCCAAAAACATTCAGTACTTC; cdr3_aa: CASSPPRGTAKNIQYF; j_call: TRBJ2-4; v_call: TRBV7-9; d_call: NA; clone_size: NA
cdr3_nt: TGTGCCAGCACTAGTACAGGGTACGAGACCCAGTACTTC; cdr3_aa: CASTSTGYETQYF; j_call: TRBJ2-5; v_call: TRBV2; d_call: NA; clone_size: NA
cdr3_nt: TGTGCCTGGAGGTTCCTCTCCCCTGAAGCTTTCTTT; cdr3_aa: CAWRFLSPEAFF; j_call: TRBJ1-1; v_call: TRBV30; d_call: NA; clone_size: once
cdr3_nt: TGTGCCAGCAGCTTAGTATTCGACAGGGGTGGTAATCAGCCCCAGCATTTT; cdr3_aa: CASSLVFDRGGNQPQHF; j_call: TRBJ1-5; v_call: TRBV7-2; d_call: TRBD1; clone_size: NA